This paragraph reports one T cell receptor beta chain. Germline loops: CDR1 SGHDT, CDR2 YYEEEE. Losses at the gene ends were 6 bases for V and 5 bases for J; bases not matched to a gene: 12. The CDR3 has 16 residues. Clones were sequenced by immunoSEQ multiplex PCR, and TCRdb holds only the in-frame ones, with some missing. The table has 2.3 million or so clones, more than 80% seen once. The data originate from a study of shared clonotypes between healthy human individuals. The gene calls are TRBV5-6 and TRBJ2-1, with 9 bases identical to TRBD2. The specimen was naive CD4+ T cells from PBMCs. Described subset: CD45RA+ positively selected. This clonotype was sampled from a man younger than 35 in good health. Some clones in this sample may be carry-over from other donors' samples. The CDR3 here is CASTKHRGRVDNEQFF. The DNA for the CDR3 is TGTGCCAGCACCAAACATCGCGGGAGGGTCGACAATGAGCAGTTCTTC. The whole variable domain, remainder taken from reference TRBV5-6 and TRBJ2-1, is DAGVTQSPTHLIKTRGQQVTLRCSPKSGHDTVSWYQQALGQGPQFIFQYYEEEERQRGNFPDRFSGHQFPNYSSELNVNALLLGDSALYLCASTKHRGRVDNEQFFGPGTRLTVL.